The clone carrying this TCR beta chain was counted at least ten times. The antigen is unknown. The ends were cut back, 6 bases at V and 2 bases at J, with 16 bases in the middle. The CDR3 is 15 amino acids. Germline loops: CDR1 ENHRY, CDR2 SYGVKD. Stated time point: newly diagnosed GD, antithyroid drugs for less than 3 months. PBMC-derived RNA was used for the TCR library. The data derive from a study of regulatory T cells in long-lasting Graves disease. General study results and limits: Sharing of public clonotypes was greater in persistent patients (approximately 2,700) than in new patients (around 890). Persistent Graves' patients showed less TCR diversity than newly diagnosed ones. Among samples with persistent disease, TRBV28, TRBJ1-2 and TRBJ2-5 were favored.

Arm-PCR with iRepertoire HTBI primers amplified the CDR3 regions for these TCR beta libraries. TCRdb reprocessed the multiplex PCR reads via MiXCR and lists one record per CDR3 protein. The sample records fewer than 450,000 distinct CDR3 sequences, about 15% being singletons. Separately, the same data were catalogued under a study of T cells in Graves' hyperthyroidism and ophthalmopathy. As that report states: The diagnostic basis comprised clinical symptoms, serum thyroxine and TRAb, thyroid ultrasound and orbital computed tomography.

This sequence joins TRBV10-3 and TRBJ1-2; D is possibly TRBD1 (5 bases). This TCR was recovered from a woman between 35 and 50 years old with Graves disease. This specimen was peripheral blood mononuclear cells (PBMCs), taken at new diagnosis, from a patient treated with antithyroid drugs. CDR3 nucleotide sequence: TGTGCCATCAGGACGACAGCGGCTCTGAACTATGGCTACACCTTC. It codes for CAIRTTAALNYGYTF.